This TCR beta chain was documented in a study of OX40 agonist ivuxolimab in advanced cancers. This clone was counted a single time. Libraries were prepared by immunoSEQ multiplex PCR; TCRdb keeps only in-frame clonotypes and omits some of them. The sample consists of approximately 50,000 clones, 87% of them appearing once. Sequencing used CD4+ or CD8+ T cells sorted from blood, obtained in a trial of the OX40 agonist ivuxolimab. This TCR was sampled from an adult with an advanced solid tumor such as melanoma, head and neck, liver or kidney cancer.

The CDR3: CASSVTGADYGYTF. The CDR3 coding sequence is TGTGCCAGCAGTGTAACAGGGGCAGACTATGGCTACACCTTC. The chain joins TRBV2 to TRBJ1-2, with 7 positions matching TRBD1. V shed 4 bases and J 3 bases; nucleotides not matched to a gene: 5. Germline-derived CDR1 and CDR2 are SNHLY and FYNNEI. The CDR3 runs to 14 residues.